The present TCR beta chain was sequenced within a study of blood T cell repertoires in COVID-19. Study details: PBMCs, B-cell-depleted T cells, or T cells were the source of the cDNA or gDNA that made up the material.

Assay used: immunoSEQ multiplex PCR; TCRdb lists only in-frame clones, some missing. Found here are 150,000 or so clones, approximately 83% of them singletons; the top ten hold about 8%. Patients of the Seattle cohort, enrolled during active infection, were followed longitudinally. The CDR3 length is 13 residues. Germline CDR1 is SGHTS and CDR2 is YDEGEE. V was pared by 4 bases and J by 12 bases, with 13 bases of the junction left unmatched. Sequencing was performed on peripheral blood. This TCR derives from a woman aged 55-70 years with COVID-19, enrolled during active disease. The genes are TRBV5-8 and TRBJ2-7; 7 bases fit TRBD2. The CDR3 reads CASSRRGEFLLYF. The CDR3 DNA follows: TGTGCCAGCAGCCGTCGGGGGGAATTCTTACTGTACTTC.